Listed below are T cell receptor beta chains from one sample, sequenced in a study of T cells after yellow fever vaccination. TCRdb re-called the 5' RACE reads with MiXCR, one entry per CDR3 protein. The data show 550,000 or so distinct CDR3 sequences, roughly 19% seen once. Sample: PBMCs, taken 15 days after the yellow fever booster vaccination. These receptors all stem from a man under 40 who received the YFV17D yellow fever vaccine. Both conserved end residues are part of each CDR3. D genes are given only for firm matches. For some rows the clone size is stated as once, few or many, or as a class when expanded; others skip it.

d_call j_call clone_size v_call cdr3_nt cdr3_aa
NA TRBJ2-5 NA TRBV24-1 TGTGCCACCAGTGATTTTACTCCCGGCGGAGAGACCCAGTACTTC CATSDFTPGGETQYF
TRBD1 TRBJ2-5 once TRBV5-5 TGTGCCAGCAGCTTGGGAGGGACAGGGGTAGAGACCCAGTACTTC CASSLGGTGVETQYF
NA TRBJ2-6 NA TRBV5-6 TGTGCCAGCAGCGTAACCCCCCCTGGGGCCAACGTCCTGACTTTC CASSVTPPGANVLTF
NA TRBJ2-3 few TRBV7-3 TGTGCCAGCAGCTTATTTCCTAGCGGCACAGATACGCAGTATTTT CASSLFPSGTDTQYF
NA TRBJ2-2 NA TRBV7-6 TGTGCCAGCAACCAGTACCTACTCGCGAACACCGGGGAGCTGTTTTTT CASNQYLLANTGELFF
TRBD2 TRBJ2-1 NA TRBV20-1 TGCAGTGCCCGCCGGCTAGCGGGAGGAACCTACAATGAGCAGTTCTTC CSARRLAGGTYNEQFF
NA TRBJ2-2 few TRBV10-3 TGTGCCATCAGTGTGGCCGGGGAGCTGTTTTTT CAISVAGELFF
NA TRBJ2-1 NA TRBV5-4 TGTGCCAGCAGCTTGGCCTTTAGTGAGCAGTTCTTC CASSLAFSEQFF
NA TRBJ2-2 NA TRBV11-2 TGTGCCAGCAGCGCCCTAAGCAGGACCGGGGAGCTGTTTTTT CASSALSRTGELFF
NA TRBJ1-2 NA TRBV15 TGTGCCGTGGACGAGGGCTTTGGCTACACCTTC CAVDEGFGYTF
NA TRBJ2-7 NA TRBV6-5 TGTGCCAGCACTTTTTCGGGATCCTCCTACGAGCAGTACTTC CASTFSGSSYEQYF
NA TRBJ2-7 few TRBV7-2 TGTGCCAGCAGCTTATTGGGGCCCTCCTACGAGCAGTACTTC CASSLLGPSYEQYF